These 16 T cell receptor beta chains came from one sample sequenced in a study of blood T cells in healthy people across ages. Sample-barcoded 5' priming and a J-beta primer mix drove a second PCR of 7 to 11 cycles. TCRdb independently ran MiXCR on the 5' RACE reads; one entry per CDR3 protein. Of more than 900,000 distinct CDR3 sequences in the sample, around 25% were seen once. The data were also submitted as part of a second study, on T cells of mothers and their children.

Sequencing input: blood. These receptors all come from a girl aged 2-15 years in good health.

The chain uses TRBV29-1 and TRBJ1-2; D is ambiguous. Germline V gene sequence: CDR1 SQVTM, CDR2 ANQGSEA. The V end was cut by 6 bases, the J end by 2 bases, with 13 bases between. The CDR3 consists of 13 residues. CDR3 region: CSVRMGNNYGYTF. CDR3 nucleotide sequence: TGCAGCGTCAGGATGGGGAACAACTATGGCTACACCTTC.

This clonotype was seen a few times. The CDR3 reads CASPDSSQRETQYF. The CDR3 DNA reads TGTGCCAGCCCGGACAGCTCCCAGCGGGAGACCCAGTACTTC. V usage is TRBV21-1 and J usage is TRBJ2-5; the DNA was not compared with TRBD1, the D call given in the table. TRBV21-1 is listed as a pseudogene. This CDR3 has 14 amino acids.

This chain uses TRBV5-1 with TRBJ2-7, with TRBD1 matching over 8 bases. Trimming removed 3 bases from V and 6 bases from J; junction bases left unmatched: 8. The germline gives CDR1 SGHRS, CDR2 YFSETQ. The CDR3 loop spans 14 amino acids. The CDR3 nucleotides read TGCGCCAGCAGCTATCGGACAGGGTTGGGCGAGCAGTACTTC. It specifies CASSYRTGLGEQYF. Filled out from reference TRBV5-1 and TRBJ2-7, the complete variable domain reads KAGVTQTPRYLIKTRGQQVTLSCSPISGHRSVSWYQQTPGQGLQFLFEYFSETQRNKGNFPGRFSGRQFSNSRSEMNVSTLELGDSALYLCASSYRTGLGEQYFGPGTRLTVT.

This rearrangement joins TRBV29-1 to TRBJ2-5; possible D gene TRBD1, 6 bases. This CDR3 region has 11 residues. Trimming cost V 5 bases and J 4 bases, with 8 bases left between them. Germline-derived CDR1 and CDR2 are SQVTM and ANQGSEA. In nucleotides, the CDR3 is TGCAGCGTTCCAGGGGCAGAGACCCAGTACTTC. It translates to CSVPGAETQYF.

The chain employs TRBV10-2 and TRBJ1-4, with no clear D. Trimming took 10 bases from V and 0 from J, leaving 15 bases between them. This CDR3 has 15 residues. CDR1 and CDR2 from the germline V gene are WSHSY and SAAADI. The DNA of the CDR3 is TGCGCCACCATGACCCAAGAAGCAACTAATGAAAAACTGTTTTTT. Its translation is CATMTQEATNEKLFF.

This clonotype has a handful of counts. The conserved phenylalanine or tryptophan normally closing the CDR3 is absent here, so this likely arose from a read error. The chain links TRBV10-3 to TRBJ1-5; 7 nucleotides match TRBD1. The V and J ends lost 5 bases and 1 base, in that order; junction bases with no gene match: 5. CDR3 length: 15 amino acids. CDR1 and CDR2 (germline): ENHRY, SYGVKD. The DNA of the CDR3 is TGTGCCATCAGTCCGACAGGGAAGAGCAATCAGCCCCAGCATCTT. Amino acids: CAISPTGKSNQPQHL.

This chain joins TRBV28 and TRBJ2-7; no firm D call. The CDR3 totals 15 residues. Germline assignment: CDR1 MDHEN and CDR2 SYDVKM. Between the trimmed V and J ends, which lost 5 bases and 2 bases, there was a span of 16 bases. The CDR3 DNA sequence: TGTGCCAGCAGTCCCTCTTCAGACAACCCCTACGAGCAGTACTTC. It yields the protein CASSPSSDNPYEQYF. The full variable domain, rest sourced from reference TRBV28 and TRBJ2-7, is DVKVTQSSRYLVKRTGEKVFLECVQDMDHENMFWYRQDPGLGLRLIYFSYDVKMKEKGDIPEGYSVSREKKERFSLILESASTNQTSMYLCASSPSSDNPYEQYFGPGTRLTVT.

This clonotype was recorded a few times. This chain connects TRBV5-1 to TRBJ2-5, with D tentatively TRBD1 (5 bases). V lost 2 bases and J 5 bases, leaving 10 bases between the germline ends. The CDR3 spans 13 residues. Germline values: CDR1 SGHRS, CDR2 YFSETQ. CDR3 sequence (DNA): TGCGCCAGCAGCTTAGGGGCCATGGAGACCCAGTACTTC. Amino acids: CASSLGAMETQYF.

This sequence joins TRBV5-1 and TRBJ2-1, with 7 nucleotides matching TRBD2. CDR1 is SGHRS and CDR2 is YFSETQ in the germline V gene. V dropped 4 bases and J dropped 6; count of bases not matched to a gene: 13. CDR3 length: 16 amino acids. The CDR3 protein is CASSPLGSGGLNEQFF. CDR3 in DNA: TGCGCCAGCAGCCCGCTCGGGTCGGGGGGTCTCAATGAGCAGTTCTTC. The full variable domain, completed using reference TRBV5-1 and TRBJ2-1, is KAGVTQTPRYLIKTRGQQVTLSCSPISGHRSVSWYQQTPGQGLQFLFEYFSETQRNKGNFPGRFSGRQFSNSRSEMNVSTLELGDSALYLCASSPLGSGGLNEQFFGPGTRLTVL.

The J gene is TRBJ2-5, the V gene TRBV9; a weak D match, TRBD1 (6 bases). Germline CDR1 is SGDLS and CDR2 is YYNGEE. Trimming took off 3 bases at V and 11 bases at J, with 17 bases between the two ends. The CDR3 runs 13 residues. CDR3 coding DNA: TGTGCCAGCAGCGGTACAGGGTTCGAGGAGCAGTACTTC. Its translation is CASSGTGFEEQYF.

The chain employs TRBV29-1 and TRBJ2-1; D assignment may be TRBD1 or TRBD2 (7 bases each). The J call may be faulty, since TRBJ2-5 better matches the DNA end. Germline assignment: CDR1 SQVTM and CDR2 ANQGSEA. The CDR3 extends over 13 amino acids. The DNA of the CDR3 is TGCAGCGTTGCAGGGGGGGTCGGGGAGACCCAGTACTTC. Translated: CSVAGGVGETQYF.

This chain uses TRBV6-2 or TRBV6-3 with TRBJ2-3; D is ambiguous. Germline CDR1 and CDR2: MNHEY and SVGEGT. Between the trimmed V and J ends, which lost 4 bases and 7 bases, there was a span of 9 bases. The CDR3 length is 12 residues. CDR3 loop: CASSSGPYTQYF. CDR3 DNA: TGTGCCAGCAGTTCGGGCCCTTATACGCAGTATTTT.

A few counts support this clonotype. The chain employs TRBV7-9 and TRBJ1-2; weak D call: TRBD1 (5 bases). V was clipped by 7 bases and J by 6 bases, with 15 bases between them. Per the germline V gene, CDR1 is SEHNR and CDR2 is FQNEAQ (reference sequence). This CDR3 region has 13 residues. As DNA, the CDR3 is TGTGCCAGCACTGCCAGGGTAGAACATGGCTACACCTTC. Its translation is CASTARVEHGYTF.

The chain is built from TRBV7-2 and TRBJ2-1; TRBD2 matches at 9 bases. Germline V gene data show CDR1 as SGHTA and CDR2 as FQGNSA. CDR3 size: 15 residues. Trimming took 3 bases from V and 4 from J; bases not matched to a gene: 4. The CDR3 is CASSFGGGEYNEQFF. The CDR3 bases are TGTGCCAGCAGCTTTGGCGGGGGGGAGTACAATGAGCAGTTCTTC.

V gene TRBV5-1 combines with J gene TRBJ2-1, with D perhaps TRBD1 or TRBD2 (5 bases each). The germline gives CDR1 SGHRS, CDR2 YFSETQ. V lost 4 bases and J 5 bases, leaving 19 bases between the germline ends. The CDR3 runs 16 residues. The CDR3 is CASSIAPGPANNEQFF. The CDR3 DNA is TGCGCCAGCAGCATAGCCCCGGGACCAGCTAACAATGAGCAGTTCTTC.

J is TRBJ1-4 and V is TRBV12-3 or TRBV12-4; no reliable D call. V dropped 8 bases and J dropped 5 bases, with 9 bases sitting between them. This CDR3 comprises 12 residues. In DNA, the CDR3 is TGTGCCAGCTCAAGCGAAAATGAAAAACTGTTTTTT. As protein: CASSSENEKLFF.